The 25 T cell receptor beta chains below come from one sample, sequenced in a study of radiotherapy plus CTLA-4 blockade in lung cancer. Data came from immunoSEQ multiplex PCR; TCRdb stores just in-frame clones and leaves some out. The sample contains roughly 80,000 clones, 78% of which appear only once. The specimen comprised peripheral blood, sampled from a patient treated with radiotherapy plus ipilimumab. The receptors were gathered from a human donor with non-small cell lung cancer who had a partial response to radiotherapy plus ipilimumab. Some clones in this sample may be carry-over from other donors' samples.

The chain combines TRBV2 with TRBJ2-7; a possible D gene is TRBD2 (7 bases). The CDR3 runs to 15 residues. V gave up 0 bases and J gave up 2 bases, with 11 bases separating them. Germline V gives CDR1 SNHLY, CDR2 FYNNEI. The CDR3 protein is CASSEAGGRAYEQYF. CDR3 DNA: TGTGCCAGCAGTGAAGCCGGGGGGCGGGCCTACGAGCAGTACTTC.

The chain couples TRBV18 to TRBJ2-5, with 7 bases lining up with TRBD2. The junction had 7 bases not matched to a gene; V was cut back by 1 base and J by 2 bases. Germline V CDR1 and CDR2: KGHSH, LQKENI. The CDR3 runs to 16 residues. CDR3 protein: CASSPRALAAQETQYF. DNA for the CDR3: TGTGCCAGCTCACCACGGGCGCTAGCGGCACAAGAGACCCAGTACTTC. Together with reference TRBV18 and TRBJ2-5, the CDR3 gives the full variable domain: NAGVMQNPRHLVRRRGQEARLRCSPMKGHSHVYWYRQLPEEGLKFMVYLQKENIIDESGMPKERFSAEFPKEGPSILRIQQVVRGDSAAYFCASSPRALAAQETQYFGPGTRLLVL.

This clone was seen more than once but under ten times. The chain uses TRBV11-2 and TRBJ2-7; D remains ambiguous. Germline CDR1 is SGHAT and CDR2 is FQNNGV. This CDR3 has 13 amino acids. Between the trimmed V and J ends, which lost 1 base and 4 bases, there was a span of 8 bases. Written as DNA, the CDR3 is TGTGCCAGCAGCTTAGGTGACGGGTACGAGCAGTACTTC. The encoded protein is CASSLGDGYEQYF.

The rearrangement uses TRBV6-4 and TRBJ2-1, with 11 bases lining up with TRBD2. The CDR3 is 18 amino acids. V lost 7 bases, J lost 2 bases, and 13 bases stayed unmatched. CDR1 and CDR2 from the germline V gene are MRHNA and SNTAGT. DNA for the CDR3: TGTGCCAGCATACCAGGGGGGGGACTAGCGGAAGCCTACAATGAGCAGTTCTTC. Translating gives CASIPGGGLAEAYNEQFF.

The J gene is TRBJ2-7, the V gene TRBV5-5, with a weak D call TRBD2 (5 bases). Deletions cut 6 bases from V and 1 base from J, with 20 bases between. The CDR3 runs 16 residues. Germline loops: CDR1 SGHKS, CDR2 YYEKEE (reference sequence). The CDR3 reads CASNPNGEGDSYEQYF. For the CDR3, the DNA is TGTGCCAGCAACCCAAACGGGGAAGGAGATTCCTACGAGCAGTACTTC.

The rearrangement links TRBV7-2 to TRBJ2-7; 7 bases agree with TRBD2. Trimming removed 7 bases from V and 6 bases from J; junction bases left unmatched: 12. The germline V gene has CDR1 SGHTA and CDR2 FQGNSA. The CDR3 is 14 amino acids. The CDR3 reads CASKGKRDLSEQYF. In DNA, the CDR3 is TGTGCCAGCAAAGGGAAGCGGGACCTCTCCGAGCAGTACTTC.

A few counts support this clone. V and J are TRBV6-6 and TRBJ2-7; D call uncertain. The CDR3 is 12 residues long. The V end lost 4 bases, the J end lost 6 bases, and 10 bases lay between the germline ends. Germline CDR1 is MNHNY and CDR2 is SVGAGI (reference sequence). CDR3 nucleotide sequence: TGTGCCAGCAGTTTTAGTCCAATCGAGCAGTACTTC. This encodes CASSFSPIEQYF.

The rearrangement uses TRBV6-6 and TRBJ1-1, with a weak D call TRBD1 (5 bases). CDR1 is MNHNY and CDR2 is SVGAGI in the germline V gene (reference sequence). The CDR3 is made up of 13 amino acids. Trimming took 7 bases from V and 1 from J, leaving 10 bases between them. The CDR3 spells CASTARENTEAFF. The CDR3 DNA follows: TGTGCCAGCACCGCCAGGGAGAACACTGAAGCTTTCTTT.

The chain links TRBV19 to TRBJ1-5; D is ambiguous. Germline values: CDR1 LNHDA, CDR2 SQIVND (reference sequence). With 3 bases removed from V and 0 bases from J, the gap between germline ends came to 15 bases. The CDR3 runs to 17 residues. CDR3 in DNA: TGTGCCAGTAGTATCTCGCGGAATGCGGTTAGCAATCAGCCCCAGCATTTT. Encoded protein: CASSISRNAVSNQPQHF.

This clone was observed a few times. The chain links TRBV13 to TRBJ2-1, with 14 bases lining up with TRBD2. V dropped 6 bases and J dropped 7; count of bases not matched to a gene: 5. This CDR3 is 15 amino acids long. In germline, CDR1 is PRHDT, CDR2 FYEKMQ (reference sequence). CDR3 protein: CASRLRTSGGNEQFF. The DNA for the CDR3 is TGTGCCAGCAGGCTTAGGACTAGCGGGGGGAATGAGCAGTTCTTC. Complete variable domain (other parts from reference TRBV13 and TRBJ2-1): AAGVIQSPRHLIKEKRETATLKCYPIPRHDTVYWYQQGPGQDPQFLISFYEKMQSDKGSIPDRFSAQQFSDYHSELNMSSLELGDSALYFCASRLRTSGGNEQFFGPGTRLTVL.

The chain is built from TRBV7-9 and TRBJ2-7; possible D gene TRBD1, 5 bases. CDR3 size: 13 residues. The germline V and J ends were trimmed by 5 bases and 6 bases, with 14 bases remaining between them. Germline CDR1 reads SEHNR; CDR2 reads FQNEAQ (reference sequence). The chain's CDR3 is CASSPRSTGEQYF. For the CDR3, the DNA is TGTGCCAGCAGCCCCCGCTCCACAGGCGAGCAGTACTTC.

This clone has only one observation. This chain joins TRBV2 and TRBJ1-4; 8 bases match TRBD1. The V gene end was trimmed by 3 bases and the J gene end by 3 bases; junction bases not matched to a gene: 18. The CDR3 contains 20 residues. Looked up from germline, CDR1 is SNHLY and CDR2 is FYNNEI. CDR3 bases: TGTGCCAGCAGTGATGCGCGCGCCGCTACAGGGGGGAGTGCTAATGAAAAACTGTTTTTT. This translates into CASSDARAATGGSANEKLFF.

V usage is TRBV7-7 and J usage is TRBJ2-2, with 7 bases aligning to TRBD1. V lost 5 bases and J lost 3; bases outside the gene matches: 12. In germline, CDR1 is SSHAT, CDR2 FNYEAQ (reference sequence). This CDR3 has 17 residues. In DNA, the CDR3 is TGTGCCAGCAGCCGAATAGACCAAGGGGGCGACACCGGGGAGCTGTTTTTT. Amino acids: CASSRIDQGGDTGELFF.

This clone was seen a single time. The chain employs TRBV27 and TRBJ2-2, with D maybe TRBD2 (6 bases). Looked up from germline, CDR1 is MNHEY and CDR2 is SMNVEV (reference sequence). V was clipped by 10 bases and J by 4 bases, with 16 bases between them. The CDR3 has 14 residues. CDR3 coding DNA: TGTGCCACAGGGACTCGCGGGGTCACCGGGGAGCTGTTTTTT. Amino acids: CATGTRGVTGELFF.

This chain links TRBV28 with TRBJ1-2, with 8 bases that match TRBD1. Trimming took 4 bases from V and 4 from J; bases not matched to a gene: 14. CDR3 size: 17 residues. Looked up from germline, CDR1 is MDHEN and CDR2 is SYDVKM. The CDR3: CASSSMALQGGGYGYTF. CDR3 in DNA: TGTGCCAGCAGTTCTATGGCCTTACAGGGGGGTGGCTATGGCTACACCTTC.

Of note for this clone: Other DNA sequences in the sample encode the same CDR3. CDR3 region: CASSPHADTEAFF. The CDR3 bases are TGTGCCAGCTCACCTCATGCGGACACTGAAGCTTTCTTT. The chain couples TRBV18 to TRBJ1-1; D is unclear. This CDR3 spans 13 amino acids. Trimming took off 3 bases at V and 3 bases at J, with 8 bases between the two ends. CDR1 and CDR2 (germline): KGHSH, LQKENI.

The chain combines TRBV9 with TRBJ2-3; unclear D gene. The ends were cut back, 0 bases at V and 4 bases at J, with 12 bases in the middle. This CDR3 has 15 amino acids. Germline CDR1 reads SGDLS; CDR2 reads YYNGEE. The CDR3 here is CASSVGVQDSDTQYF. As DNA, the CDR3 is TGTGCCAGCAGCGTAGGGGTCCAGGATTCAGATACGCAGTATTTT.

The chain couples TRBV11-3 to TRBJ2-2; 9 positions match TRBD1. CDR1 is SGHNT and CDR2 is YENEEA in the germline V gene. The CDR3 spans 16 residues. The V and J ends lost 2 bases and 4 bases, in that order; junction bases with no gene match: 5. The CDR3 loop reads CASSLPTGGLTGELFF. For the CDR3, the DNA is TGTGCCAGCAGCTTACCGACAGGGGGACTCACCGGGGAGCTGTTTTTT.

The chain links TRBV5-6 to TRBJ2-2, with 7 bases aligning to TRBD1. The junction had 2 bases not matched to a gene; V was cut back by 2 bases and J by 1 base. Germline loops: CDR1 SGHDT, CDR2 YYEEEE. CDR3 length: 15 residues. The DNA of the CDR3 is TGTGCCAGCAGCTTCGGGACAGTGAACACCGGGGAGCTGTTTTTT. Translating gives CASSFGTVNTGELFF.

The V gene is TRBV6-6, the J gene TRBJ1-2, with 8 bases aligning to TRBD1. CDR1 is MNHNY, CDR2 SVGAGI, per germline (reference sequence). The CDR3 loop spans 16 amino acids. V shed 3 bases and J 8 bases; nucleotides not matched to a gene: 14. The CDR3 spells CASSYGTGAIRGGYTF. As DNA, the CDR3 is TGTGCCAGCAGTTATGGGACAGGAGCCATTCGGGGGGGCTACACCTTC.

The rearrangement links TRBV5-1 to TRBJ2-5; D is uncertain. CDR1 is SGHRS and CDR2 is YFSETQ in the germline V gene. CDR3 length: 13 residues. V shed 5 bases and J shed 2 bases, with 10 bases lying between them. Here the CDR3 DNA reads TGCGCCAGCAGTCTGCAGACACAAGAGACCCAGTACTTC. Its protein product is CASSLQTQETQYF.

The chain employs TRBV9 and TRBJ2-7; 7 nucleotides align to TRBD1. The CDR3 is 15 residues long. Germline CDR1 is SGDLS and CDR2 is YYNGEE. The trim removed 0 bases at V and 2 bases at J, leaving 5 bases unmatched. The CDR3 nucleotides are TGTGCCAGCAGCGTAGCGACAGGGATCGCCTACGAGCAGTACTTC. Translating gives CASSVATGIAYEQYF.

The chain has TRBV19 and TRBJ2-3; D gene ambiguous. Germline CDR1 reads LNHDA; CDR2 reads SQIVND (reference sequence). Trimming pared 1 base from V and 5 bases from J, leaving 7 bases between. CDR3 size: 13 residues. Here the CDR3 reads CASSIAPRDTQYF. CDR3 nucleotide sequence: TGTGCCAGTAGTATAGCCCCCCGAGATACGCAGTATTTT. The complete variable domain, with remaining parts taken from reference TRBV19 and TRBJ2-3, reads DGGITQSPKYLFRKEGQNVTLSCEQNLNHDAMYWYRQDPGQGLRLIYYSQIVNDFQKGDIAEGYSVSREKKESFPLTVTSAQKNPTAFYLCASSIAPRDTQYFGPGTRLTVL.

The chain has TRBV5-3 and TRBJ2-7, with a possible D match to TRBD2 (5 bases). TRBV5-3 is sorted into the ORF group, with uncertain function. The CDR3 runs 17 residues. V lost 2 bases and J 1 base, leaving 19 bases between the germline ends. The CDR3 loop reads CARSFQSLRERSYEQYF. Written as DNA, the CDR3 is TGTGCCAGAAGCTTTCAGTCCTTAAGGGAGAGGTCCTACGAGCAGTACTTC.

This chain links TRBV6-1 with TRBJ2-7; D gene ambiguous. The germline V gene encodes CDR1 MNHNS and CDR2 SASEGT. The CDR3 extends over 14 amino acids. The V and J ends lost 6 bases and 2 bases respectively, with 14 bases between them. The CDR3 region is CASREQSQAYEQYF. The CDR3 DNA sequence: TGTGCCAGCAGAGAACAGAGTCAGGCCTACGAGCAGTACTTC.